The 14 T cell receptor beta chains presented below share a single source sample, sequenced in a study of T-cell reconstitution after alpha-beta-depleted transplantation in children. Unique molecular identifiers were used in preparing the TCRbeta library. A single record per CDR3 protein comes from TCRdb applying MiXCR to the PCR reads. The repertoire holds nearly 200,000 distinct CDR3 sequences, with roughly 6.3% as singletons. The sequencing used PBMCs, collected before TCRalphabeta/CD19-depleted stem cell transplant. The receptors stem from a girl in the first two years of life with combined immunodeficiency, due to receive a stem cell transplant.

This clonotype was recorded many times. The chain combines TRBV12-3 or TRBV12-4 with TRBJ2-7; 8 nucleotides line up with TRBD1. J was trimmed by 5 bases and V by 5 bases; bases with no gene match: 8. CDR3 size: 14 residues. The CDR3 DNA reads TGTGCCAGCAGTCCAAATGACAGGGGCGACGAGCAGTACTTC. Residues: CASSPNDRGDEQYF.

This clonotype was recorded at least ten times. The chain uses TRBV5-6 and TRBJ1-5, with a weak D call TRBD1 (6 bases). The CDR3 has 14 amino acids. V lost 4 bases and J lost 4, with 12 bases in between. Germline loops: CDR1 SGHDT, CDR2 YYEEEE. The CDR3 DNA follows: TGTGCCAGCAGCATGGGACACGGTAATCAGCCCCAGCATTTT. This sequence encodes CASSMGHGNQPQHF.

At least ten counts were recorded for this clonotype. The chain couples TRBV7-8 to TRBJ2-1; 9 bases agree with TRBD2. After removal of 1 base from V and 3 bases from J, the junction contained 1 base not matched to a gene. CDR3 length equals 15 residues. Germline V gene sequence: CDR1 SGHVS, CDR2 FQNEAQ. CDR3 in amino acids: CASSLGLADYNEQFF. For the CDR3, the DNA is TGTGCCAGCAGCTTAGGACTAGCGGACTACAATGAGCAGTTCTTC.

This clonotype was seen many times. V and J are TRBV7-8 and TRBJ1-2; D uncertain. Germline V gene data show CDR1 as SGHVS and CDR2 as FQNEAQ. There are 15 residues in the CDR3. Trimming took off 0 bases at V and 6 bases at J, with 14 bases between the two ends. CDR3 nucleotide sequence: TGTGCCAGCAGCTTAGCGCCCCTATCCTCGAATGGCTACACCTTC. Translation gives CASSLAPLSSNGYTF. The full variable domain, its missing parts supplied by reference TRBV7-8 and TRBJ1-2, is GAGVSQSPRYKVAKRGQDVALRCDPISGHVSLFWYQQALGQGPEFLTYFQNEAQLDKSGLPSDRFFAERPEGSVSTLKIQRTQQEDSAVYLCASSLAPLSSNGYTFGSGTRLTVV.

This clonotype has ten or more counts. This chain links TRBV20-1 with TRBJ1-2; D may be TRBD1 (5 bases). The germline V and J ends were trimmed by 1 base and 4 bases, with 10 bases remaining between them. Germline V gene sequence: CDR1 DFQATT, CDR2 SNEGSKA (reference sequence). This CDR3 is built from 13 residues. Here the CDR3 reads CSARVGLGYGYTF. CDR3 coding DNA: TGCAGTGCTAGAGTGGGGCTCGGCTATGGCTACACCTTC.

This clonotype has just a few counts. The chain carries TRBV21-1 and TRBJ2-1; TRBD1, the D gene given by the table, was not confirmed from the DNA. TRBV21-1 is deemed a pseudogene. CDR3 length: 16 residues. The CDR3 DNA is TGTGCCAGCAGCAGCCCCGGGACAGGGAATTACAATGAGCAGTTCTTC. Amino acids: CASSSPGTGNYNEQFF.

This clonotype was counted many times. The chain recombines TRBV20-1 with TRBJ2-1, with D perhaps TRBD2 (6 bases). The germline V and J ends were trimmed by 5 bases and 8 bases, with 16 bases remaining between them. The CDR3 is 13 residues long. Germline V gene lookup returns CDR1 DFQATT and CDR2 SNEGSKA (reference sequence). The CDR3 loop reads CSALDYYIHEQFF. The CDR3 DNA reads TGCAGTGCTCTGGACTACTACATCCATGAGCAGTTCTTC.

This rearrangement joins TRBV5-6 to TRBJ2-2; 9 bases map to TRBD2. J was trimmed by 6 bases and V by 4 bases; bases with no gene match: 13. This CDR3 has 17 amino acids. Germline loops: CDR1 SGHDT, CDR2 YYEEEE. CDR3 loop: CASSGGARTSDSGELFF. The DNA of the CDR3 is TGTGCCAGCAGCGGAGGGGCCCGGACTAGCGATTCCGGGGAGCTGTTTTTT.

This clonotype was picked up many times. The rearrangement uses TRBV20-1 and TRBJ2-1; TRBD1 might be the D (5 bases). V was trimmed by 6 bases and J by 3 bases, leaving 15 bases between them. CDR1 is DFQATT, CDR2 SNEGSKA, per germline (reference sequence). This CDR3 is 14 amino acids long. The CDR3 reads CSANTADNYNEQFF. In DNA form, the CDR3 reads TGCAGTGCCAATACCGCGGACAACTACAATGAGCAGTTCTTC.

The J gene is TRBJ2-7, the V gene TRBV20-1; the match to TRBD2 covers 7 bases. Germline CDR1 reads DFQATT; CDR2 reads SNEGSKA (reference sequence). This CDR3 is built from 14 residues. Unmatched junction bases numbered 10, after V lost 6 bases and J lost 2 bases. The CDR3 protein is CSAPGTKAPYEQYF. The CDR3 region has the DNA TGCAGTGCCCCCGGGACTAAGGCACCCTACGAGCAGTACTTC.

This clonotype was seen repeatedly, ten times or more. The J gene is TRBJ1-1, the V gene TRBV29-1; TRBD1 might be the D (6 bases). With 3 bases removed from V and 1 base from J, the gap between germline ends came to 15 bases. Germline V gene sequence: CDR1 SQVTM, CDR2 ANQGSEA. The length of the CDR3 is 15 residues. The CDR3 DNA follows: TGCAGCGTTGAGGGGGAGGACAGACCGAACACTGAAGCTTTCTTT. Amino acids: CSVEGEDRPNTEAFF.

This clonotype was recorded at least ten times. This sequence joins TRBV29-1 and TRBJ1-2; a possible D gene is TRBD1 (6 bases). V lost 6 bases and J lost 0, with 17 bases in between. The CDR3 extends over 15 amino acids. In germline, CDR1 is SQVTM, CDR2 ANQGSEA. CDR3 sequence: CSVWSQDSPNYGYTF. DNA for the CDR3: TGCAGCGTCTGGAGTCAGGACAGTCCTAACTATGGCTACACCTTC.

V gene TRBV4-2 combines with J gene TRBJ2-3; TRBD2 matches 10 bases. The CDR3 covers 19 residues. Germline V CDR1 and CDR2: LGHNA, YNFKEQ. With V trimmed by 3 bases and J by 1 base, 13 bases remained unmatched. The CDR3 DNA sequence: TGTGCCAGCAGCCAGGTACTAGCGGGGCGGACCCCTGGCACAGATACGCAGTATTTT. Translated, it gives CASSQVLAGRTPGTDTQYF.

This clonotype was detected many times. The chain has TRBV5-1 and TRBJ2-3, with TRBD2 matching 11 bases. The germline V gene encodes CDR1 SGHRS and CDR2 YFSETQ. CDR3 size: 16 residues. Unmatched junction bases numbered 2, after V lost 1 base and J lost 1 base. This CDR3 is CASSLWTSGRTDTQYF. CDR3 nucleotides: TGCGCCAGCAGCTTGTGGACTAGCGGGCGCACAGATACGCAGTATTTT.